This T cell receptor beta chain was captured by sequencing in a study of Ad26.COV2.S vaccination and SARS-CoV-2 variants (dated by TCRdb to the early 2020s). Concerning the study at large: Vaccine-arm donors were drawn from COV1001, a multicentre, randomized, double-blind, placebo-controlled phase I-IIa trial of Ad26.COV2.S in healthy adults. Investigators did not know the trial group allocation while performing experiments and assessing outcomes. The specificity and breadth of SARS-CoV-2-reactive T cell receptors after Ad26.COV2.S vaccination were assessed by TCRbeta repertoire sequencing. Ad26.COV2.S was administered intramuscularly at a dose of 5x10^10 or 1x10^11 viral particles, either as one shot or as two shots given 56 days apart. The TCR-sequenced set comprised around 30 samples: some 20 Ad26.COV2.S vaccine recipients, 5 placebo recipients and 8 SARS-CoV-2 convalescent individuals. Participants in the trial were split at random into five groups of five each, receiving low-dose or high-dose Ad26.COV2.S once or twice, or else placebo on both occasions. General findings and caveats noted by the study authors: Comparing responses between vaccine doses or regimens was not something the study was powered to do. The authors noted that the TCR breadth and depth analyses may have underestimated total T cell responses. Compared with placebo recipients, Ad26.COV2.S recipients showed higher spike-specific TCR breadth (P = 0.0014). After vaccination, spike-specific CD8+ and CD4+ T cell responses were reported to show substantial breadth. Vaccine and placebo recipients had similar non-spike TCR breadth, a finding consistent with the vaccine containing only spike.

What this sample's treatment or condition label stands for: roughly 19 received Ad26.COV2.S at low or high dose, single or two shots; 5 received placebo; per-sample allocation not given. Repertoires of vaccine and placebo recipients were sequenced from samples collected on day 63 after the first injection. Between 29 July and 7 August 2020, Cohort 1b enrolled fewer than 30 adults aged 18-55 years at one site in Boston, USA. As a vaccine, Ad26.COV2.S was a replication-incompetent adenovirus type 26 vector that expressed a prefusion-stabilized SARS-CoV-2 spike protein derived from the original Wuhan strain. The CDR3 starts with the cysteine, ends with the phenylalanine, and has 16 residues. Of the read, only the CDR3 DNA is kept; its 48 bases are in frame from base 1. Clipping removes 3 bases from V and 2 bases from J, with 5 as the unmatched junction base count. CDR1 and CDR2 are read off the germline V gene as KGHDR and SFDVKD.

This clone was recorded a few times. Its antigen has not been determined. Base quality data are lacking; no much larger clone is found one base away. TCRbeta CDR3 regions were sequenced with the immunoSEQ Assay. After extraction, genomic DNA underwent amplification by bias-controlled multiplex PCR, followed by high-throughput sequencing. Per the source publication's procedure: Collapsing and filtering of sequences were performed to quantify the absolute abundance of each unique TCRbeta CDR3 region. T cell fraction was estimated by normalizing TCRbeta template counts to usable DNA, which was measured by amplifying reference genes present in all nucleated cells. Repertoire TCRs were annotated as SARS-CoV-2-specific by exact matching of V gene, CDR3 amino acid sequence and J gene to a known reactive TCR set. The reference SARS-CoV-2 TCR set was derived from MIRA and filtered for enrichment in COVID-19-positive ImmuneCODE repertoires, a step that removed public or cross-reactive TCRs. Based on the MIRA antigens, annotated TCRs were further analysed at the level of specific ORF or position within ORF. Breadth was defined as annotated unique rearrangements over total unique productive rearrangements; depth was the summed frequency of those rearrangements. Two-sided Wilcoxon rank-sum tests were used to compare TCR breadth between groups. Sourced from immuneACCESS, this table was stored by TCRdb with only in-frame sequences that have V and J called. A share of the clones is absent; for the studies checked, an unresolved V gene accounts for under half, and the remainder has no known explanation. V and J calls and clone size are those listed in that table; D and trimming were worked out from the DNA. This sample lists a few hundred thousand clones; 83% were detected once. Clones ranked in the top ten supply approximately 7% of the sample.

The V and J genes are TRBV24-1 and TRBJ1-5; a stretch of 8 junction bases matches TRBD1. This specimen was peripheral blood, taken in a trial of Ad26.COV2.S vaccine versus placebo. The sequence was collected from a person between 18 and 65 years old who received the Ad26.COV2.S COVID-19 vaccine or a placebo. Read as DNA, the sequence is TGTGCCACCAGTGATCGCCAGGGACAGGGCAATCAGCCCCAGCATTTT. It translates as CATSDRQGQGNQPQHF.